This T cell receptor beta chain was profiled in a study of T cell repertoires in cytomegalovirus infection. Across the study: Public TCR beta signatures were indicative of both CMV infection and a matching HLA type. Regarding the study as a whole: CMV-specific TCR beta clonotypes restricted by HLA-C dominated the ex vivo response. Cumulative frequency (of public TCR beta family members) identified carriers of CMV plus the relevant HLA.

MiXCR was run by TCRdb on the reads, yielding one entry per CDR3 protein. The repertoire holds more than 55,000 distinct CDR3 sequences, with more than 20% as singletons. This clonotype occurred many times. Its target is unknown. Specimen: CD8+ T cells from cultured PBMCs, collected from culture after CMV antigen stimulation. The source is a human donor in good health (CMV status not recorded). Some clones in this sample may be carry-over from other donors' samples.

This CDR3 reads CASSPDRVYGYTF. The CDR3 nucleotides read TGTGCCAGCAGTCCCGACAGGGTCTATGGCTACACCTTC. V is TRBV6-1 and J is TRBJ1-2; 7 bases line up with TRBD1. Germline CDR1 is MNHNS and CDR2 is SASEGT. The CDR3 is 13 amino acids. The V and J ends lost 5 bases and 4 bases, in that order; junction bases with no gene match: 4.